This entry lists 8 T cell receptor beta chains sequenced from one sample in a study of vaccination and CD4 T cells after COVID-19. Sequenced with the Oncomine TCR Beta short-read assay was DNA taken from cultured CD4+ T cells. TCRdb fed the PCR reads into MiXCR, producing one record per CDR3 protein. The repertoire consists of over 10,000 distinct CDR3 sequences, with 58% occurring once and the leading ten covering about a fifth. Treatment described: roughly ten-day PBMC culture with coronavirus spike peptide pools or control peptides (ViraFEST assay). Their target antigens are unknown. The sequencing here drew on cultured CD4+ T cells from blood, taken after SARS-CoV-2 vaccination. Every receptor here comes from a human donor with COVID-19.

The chain combines TRBV30 with TRBJ1-6; weak D call: TRBD1 (6 bases). Germline-derived CDR1 and CDR2 are GTSNPN and SVGIG (reference sequence). Trimming pared 2 bases from V and 5 bases from J, leaving 10 bases between. CDR3 size: 14 residues. CDR3 sequence (DNA): TGTGCCTGGAGTTCGGACAGCCATAATTCACCCCTCCACTTT. This sequence encodes CAWSSDSHNSPLHF.

This clonotype was found a few times. This sequence joins TRBV7-8 and TRBJ1-5; TRBD1 agrees at 10 bases. V dropped 2 bases and J dropped 14; count of bases not matched to a gene: 6. Germline lookup yields CDR1 SGHVS and CDR2 FQNEAQ. This CDR3 spans 13 amino acids. In nucleotides, the CDR3 is TGTGCCAGCAGCTTATCAGACAGGGGGCTAGAGCATTTT. It translates to CASSLSDRGLEHF.

The chain is built from TRBV20-1 and TRBJ1-5; TRBD1 aligns across 7 bases. Trimming at V came to 3 bases and at J to 2 bases, leaving 7 bases not matched to a gene. CDR3 length: 15 residues. Germline values: CDR1 DFQATT, CDR2 SNEGSKA (reference sequence). For the CDR3, the DNA is TGCAGTGCTAGCGACAGGGAATCGGGCAATCAGCCCCAGCATTTT. Translated: CSASDRESGNQPQHF.

The chain employs TRBV19 and TRBJ2-3, with D perhaps matching TRBD1 or TRBD2 (5 bases each). In germline, CDR1 is LNHDA, CDR2 SQIVND (reference sequence). Trimming took off 2 bases at V and 4 bases at J, with 13 bases between the two ends. CDR3 length: 15 amino acids. CDR3 bases: TGTGCCAGTAGTATACGAGACTTGGGGGCAGATACGCAGTATTTT. Translation gives CASSIRDLGADTQYF.

This clonotype has a single count. The chain links TRBV7-3 to TRBJ2-3, with TRBD2 matching over 11 bases. Germline V gene lookup returns CDR1 SGHTA and CDR2 FQGTGA. Losses at the gene ends were 4 bases for V and 7 bases for J; bases not matched to a gene: 13. The CDR3 extends over 17 amino acids. The CDR3 bases are TGTGCCAGCAGCTCGCTAGCGGGGGGCCTCTACGCGAATACGCAGTATTTT. Protein product: CASSSLAGGLYANTQYF.

V is TRBV20-1 and J is TRBJ2-2; the D gene is possibly TRBD1 (6 bases). V was pared by 4 bases and J by 3 bases, with 6 bases between. CDR1 and CDR2 from the germline V gene are DFQATT and SNEGSKA (reference sequence). The CDR3 sequence is 12 residues long. CDR3 loop: CSANRDTGELFF. DNA of the CDR3: TGCAGTGCTAACAGGGACACCGGGGAGCTGTTTTTT.

V and J are TRBV2 and TRBJ1-6; 7 bases agree with TRBD1. The CDR3 covers 14 residues. The junction had 4 bases not matched to a gene; V was cut back by 7 bases and J by 4 bases. The germline gives CDR1 SNHLY, CDR2 FYNNEI. CDR3 sequence: CASKGQSYNSPLHF. CDR3 nucleotide sequence: TGTGCCAGCAAGGGACAGTCATATAATTCACCCCTCCACTTT. Together with reference TRBV2 and TRBJ1-6, the CDR3 gives the full variable domain: EPEVTQTPSHQVTQMGQEVILRCVPISNHLYFYWYRQILGQKVEFLVSFYNNEISEKSEIFDDQFSVERPDGSNFTLKIRSTKLEDSAMYFCASKGQSYNSPLHFGNGTRLTVT.

This clonotype has a single count. The chain is built from TRBV2 and TRBJ2-7, with D unresolved. The germline CDR1 and CDR2 sequences are SNHLY and FYNNEI. CDR3 size: 11 residues. V was trimmed by 5 bases and J by 4 bases, leaving 6 bases between them. CDR3 sequence (DNA): TGTGCCAGCAGTTACAGTTACGAGCAGTACTTC. Its protein product is CASSYSYEQYF.